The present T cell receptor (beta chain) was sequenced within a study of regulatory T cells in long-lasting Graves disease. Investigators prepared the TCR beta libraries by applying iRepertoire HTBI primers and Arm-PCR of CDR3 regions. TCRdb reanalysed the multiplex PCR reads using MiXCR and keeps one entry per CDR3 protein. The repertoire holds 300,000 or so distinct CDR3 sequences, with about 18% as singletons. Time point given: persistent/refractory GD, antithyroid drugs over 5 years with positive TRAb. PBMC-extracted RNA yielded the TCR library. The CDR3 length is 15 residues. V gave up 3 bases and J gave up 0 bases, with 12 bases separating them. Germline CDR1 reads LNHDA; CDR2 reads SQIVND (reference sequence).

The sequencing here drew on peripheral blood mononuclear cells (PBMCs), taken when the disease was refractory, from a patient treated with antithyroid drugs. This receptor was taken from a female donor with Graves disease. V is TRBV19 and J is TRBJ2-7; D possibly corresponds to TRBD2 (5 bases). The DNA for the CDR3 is TGTGCCAGTAGTATCGGGGTGAGGGTCTCCTACGAGCAGTACTTC. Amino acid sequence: CASSIGVRVSYEQYF. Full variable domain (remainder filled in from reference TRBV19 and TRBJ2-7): DGGITQSPKYLFRKEGQNVTLSCEQNLNHDAMYWYRQDPGQGLRLIYYSQIVNDFQKGDIAEGYSVSREKKESFPLTVTSAQKNPTAFYLCASSIGVRVSYEQYFGPGTRLTVT.